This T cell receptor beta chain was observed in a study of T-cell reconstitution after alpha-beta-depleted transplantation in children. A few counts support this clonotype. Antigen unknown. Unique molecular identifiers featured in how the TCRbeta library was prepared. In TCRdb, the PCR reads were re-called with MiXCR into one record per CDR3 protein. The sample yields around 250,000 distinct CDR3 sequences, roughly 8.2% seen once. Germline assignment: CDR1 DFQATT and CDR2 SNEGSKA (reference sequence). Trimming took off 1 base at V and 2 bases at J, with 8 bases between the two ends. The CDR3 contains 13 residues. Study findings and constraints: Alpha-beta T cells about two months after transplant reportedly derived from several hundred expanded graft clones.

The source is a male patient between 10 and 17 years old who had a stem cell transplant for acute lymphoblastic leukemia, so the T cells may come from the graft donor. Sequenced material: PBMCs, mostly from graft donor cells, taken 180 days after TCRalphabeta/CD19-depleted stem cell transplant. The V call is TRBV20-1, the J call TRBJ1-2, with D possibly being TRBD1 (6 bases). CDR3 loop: CSARVRGNYGYTF. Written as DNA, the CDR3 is TGCAGTGCTAGAGTAAGGGGGAACTATGGCTACACCTTC.